The sequence of this TCR beta chain was determined in a study of cytomegalovirus exposure and HLA in healthy donors (dated 2017 in TCRdb). Notes on the research overall: An earlier analysis of about 560 of the donors reported approximately 280 Gb of sequence data and 117 million unique TCR beta sequences obtained from around 180 million T cells. In a later analysis, previously published TCR beta repertoires from some 640 donors were re-analyzed and high-resolution HLA genotyping was added so that TCR occurrence patterns could be studied. Besides the first cohort of roughly 660 subjects, a separate validation cohort made up of over a hundred different subjects was used. Among the roughly 410 genotyped donors, approximately 76% belonged to the genetic ancestry cluster associated with self-reported Caucasian donors. Both class I and class II loci were covered by HLA typing, at four-digit resolution. Roughly 300 gigabases of sequencing data and tens of millions of unique TCR sequences were included in an early release covering roughly 600 HLA-typed donors. To predict cytomegalovirus infection status, the study combined high-throughput TCR immunosequencing, statistical association of individual TCRs with disease status, and machine learning. Typing coverage differed by locus: A, B, C, DRB1 and DQB1 were typed in about 629-640 donors, DQA1 in 500 to 550, DPA1 in nearly 610, and DPB1 in 472. The study used immunosequencing to profile the T cell repertoires of hundreds of subjects and linked those repertoires to cytomegalovirus serostatus. Among a few hundred genotyped donors of the cohort, an average of about 240,000 unique TCR beta nucleotide sequences were sequenced per donor, around 20% of them non-productive. All discovery cohort repertoires had been generated on a single sequencing platform. Because of strong linkage in the cohort, four or five DR-DQ haplotypes were treated as single units for association and clustering. A later genetic analysis used genome-wide SNP genotypes for about 60% of the 666 donors, treating that subset as a discovery cohort. Alongside the repertoire data, information on donor age, sex, ethnicity and CMV serostatus was compiled. Rather than using new phenotypic data, the later analysis identified candidate immune exposures from TCR beta sequences and from how often those sequences occurred across donors. The study aimed to test whether cataloging public T cell receptors could reveal signatures of past pathogen exposure. An earlier analysis of 500 to 750 of the donors applied high-throughput TCR beta sequencing to assess whether each TCR beta V gene segment acted as functional or pseudogenic. What the study reported, not specific to this receptor: The authors suggested that the approach could potentially be extended to other disease states and immunological phenotypes. In a later analysis, HLA-associated TCR beta chains showed more clonal expansion and lower generation probabilities than non-associated chains that were equally common. In a later genetic analysis, a missense DCLRE1C variant was associated with V-gene and J-gene trimming of TCR beta chains, and the association was replicated in an independent cohort. An earlier analysis of approximately 500 of the donors showed that most TCR beta V segments appeared in productive rearrangements either about 87% or about 30% of the time, which broadly matched IMGT annotations. Because HLA typing was unavailable for some donors at each locus, only the typed subset was used in association tests. A later analysis associated some 17,000 TCR beta sequences with specific HLA alleles at a false discovery rate of 0.05. Compared with the approximately 600-donor mean, donors in an Asian-associated ancestry cluster had fewer N-insertions in productive TCRs, according to a later genetic analysis. Roughly uniform sequencing depth across donors was assumed in presence/absence analyses, although this assumption may not hold. A further reported finding was that TCR beta sequences accurately predicted the HLA-A and HLA-B alleles for most subjects in the first cohort. A few of the identified cytomegalovirus-associated TCR beta chains were confirmed in vitro to be specific for cytomegalovirus antigens. According to a later analysis, TCR association rates differed among HLA loci, with DRB1 alleles showing the most associated TCRs and HLA-C alleles showing the fewest. CMV serostatus was the only immune exposure information available for the cohort. While some public TCRs were present in many individuals, most TCR sequences turned up only very rarely across donors. Correlated functional status among segregating V segments might be attributable to linkage disequilibrium, but an unknown experimental factor could not be ruled out. The study listed around 160 TCR beta chains as associated with cytomegalovirus. Because counts were too low, roughly 16 rarely observed V segments, including chromosome 9 orphons, were excluded from the earlier analysis of around 590 of the donors. A later analysis found that most CMV-associated TCR beta chains appeared HLA-restricted, with HLA associations seemingly driven largely by CMV exposure. Cytomegalovirus status was reported to be diagnosed by the classifier with high specificity and sensitivity in both the original and validation cohorts. Several of the top co-occurrence clusters appeared to be linked to parvovirus B19, influenza, CMV and Epstein-Barr virus, according to a later analysis. When HLA alleles, especially DR and DQ, strongly co-occurred, attributing TCR associations to individual alleles was difficult. The cohort was sequenced for TCR beta chains only, and without alpha or paired-chain data the features that could be detected were limited. A group of highly shared sequence variants was considered likely to be a technical artifact of the sequencing pipeline.

Note on this clone: No cognate antigen has been identified for it. No qualities accompany the bases; no much larger clone lies one base away.

The library was built by means of the immunoSEQ multiplex PCR assay. The multiplex PCR relied on a mix of 60 forward primers for TCR Vbeta segments and 13 reverse primers for TCR Jbeta segments. The CDR3 region of rearranged TCR beta genes was amplified from genomic DNA by a multiplex PCR assay. On the Illumina HiSeq System, the amplified TCR beta libraries were sequenced as 87-base-pair reads. The original methods were these. Across the 500 to 850 repertoires, a later analysis counted tens of millions of unique TCR beta chains, roughly 11 million of which were shared by at least two donors. A nearest-neighbor algorithm error-corrected the raw reads and collapsed the reads into unique sequences, merging closely related sequences to remove PCR and sequencing errors. V, D and J gene segments were assigned by aligning CDR3 sequences to IMGT reference sequences. Each retained sequence needed at least a six-nucleotide match to both a V gene segment and a J gene segment. A rearrangement counted as productive if the CDR3 had no stop codons and remained in frame with V and J, and every other rearrangement counted as non-productive. Following IMGT convention, CDR3 was defined as the stretch from the second conserved V-encoded cysteine to the conserved J-encoded phenylalanine. The earlier analysis of roughly 590 of the donors excluded any sequence lacking an unambiguous match to a single V gene segment. An earlier analysis of fewer than 750 of the donors classified V segments as functional when productive rearrangements were above 56.7% and as segregating when the standard deviation between donors was above 5%. A statistical classification framework was built to diagnose cytomegalovirus status from the catalog of TCR beta chain sequences. A later analysis assigned V and J genes by comparing TCR nucleotide sequences with IMGT/GENE-DB human TR gene sequences. The TCRdist pipeline was used in a later analysis to assign CDR3 sequences and most-parsimonious VDJ recombination scenarios. A later analysis defined each TCR beta chain by its CDR3 amino acid sequence plus V-gene family, and excluded reads lacking a unique V-gene family. As a way to deal with suspected cross-contamination and a sequencing artifact, a later analysis dropped 450 to 600 nucleotide sequences that were highly shared and had low generation probability. In a later analysis, a clonal expansion index was calculated for each public chain from normalized within-repertoire ranks of inferred template counts. A later analysis computed generation probabilities with a VDJ recombination model fitted to out-of-frame rearrangements, and checked the results against IGoR. In a later analysis, hypergeometric tests were used to score TCR-TCR, TCR-HLA and TCR-CMV co-occurrence, with a repertoire-size bias correction applied to TCR pairs. To estimate false discovery rates, a later analysis permuted the HLA or CMV assignments 20 times. In a later analysis, co-occurring TCRs were grouped using DBSCAN, and TCRdist sequence similarity was added for clustering within HLA-allele-positive subsets. Repertoires with fewer than 30,000 or more than 120,000 public chains, plus five repertoires with anomalous nucleotide sharing, were excluded from co-occurrence clustering. TCRdb stores this immuneACCESS table with in-frame sequences only. Part of the clones is absent; in the studies checked, under half of the shortfall reflects unresolved V genes, and no reason is known for the rest. From that table come the V and J calls and clone size; the DNA was used to work out D and trimming. This sample has around 78,000 clones in its table, and over 60% of those were observed once. Of the sample, 11% is held by the ten largest clones.

In total, over 600 healthy bone marrow donors made up the cohort. Cohort members were all nominally healthy when sampled, although unrecorded immune exposures were likely present. The donor tested CMV seropositive, placing the donor among the 289 seropositive members of the cohort. A peripheral blood sample was provided by each donor, and peripheral blood mononuclear cells were used for TCR beta sequencing. Genomic DNA extraction from the blood cell samples was performed with the Qiagen DNeasy Blood Extraction Kit. The sample consisted of PBMCs. This TCR was sampled from a woman in her 40s in good health and CMV-seropositive.

The CDR3 has the sequence CASRMGLGLGEQFF. The nucleotides read TGTGCCAGCAGGATGGGACTAGGATTGGGAGAGCAGTTCTTC. The chain couples TRBV2 to TRBJ2-1; the central 8 bases match TRBD2. The CDR3 spans 14 residues, from the cysteine through the phenylalanine. The only DNA kept is the CDR3, 42 bases in frame from the first base. Clipping removes 6 bases from V and 10 bases from J, with 11 as the unmatched junction base count. Taken from the germline V gene, the CDR1 and CDR2 loops are SNHLY and FYNNEI. Joined to the reference TRBV2 and TRBJ2-1 proteins, this CDR3 gives the full variable domain: EPEVTQTPSHQVTQMGQEVILRCVPISNHLYFYWYRQILGQKVEFLVSFYNNEISEKSEIFDDQFSVERPDGSNFTLKIRSTKLEDSAMYFCASRMGLGLGEQFFGPGTRLTVL.